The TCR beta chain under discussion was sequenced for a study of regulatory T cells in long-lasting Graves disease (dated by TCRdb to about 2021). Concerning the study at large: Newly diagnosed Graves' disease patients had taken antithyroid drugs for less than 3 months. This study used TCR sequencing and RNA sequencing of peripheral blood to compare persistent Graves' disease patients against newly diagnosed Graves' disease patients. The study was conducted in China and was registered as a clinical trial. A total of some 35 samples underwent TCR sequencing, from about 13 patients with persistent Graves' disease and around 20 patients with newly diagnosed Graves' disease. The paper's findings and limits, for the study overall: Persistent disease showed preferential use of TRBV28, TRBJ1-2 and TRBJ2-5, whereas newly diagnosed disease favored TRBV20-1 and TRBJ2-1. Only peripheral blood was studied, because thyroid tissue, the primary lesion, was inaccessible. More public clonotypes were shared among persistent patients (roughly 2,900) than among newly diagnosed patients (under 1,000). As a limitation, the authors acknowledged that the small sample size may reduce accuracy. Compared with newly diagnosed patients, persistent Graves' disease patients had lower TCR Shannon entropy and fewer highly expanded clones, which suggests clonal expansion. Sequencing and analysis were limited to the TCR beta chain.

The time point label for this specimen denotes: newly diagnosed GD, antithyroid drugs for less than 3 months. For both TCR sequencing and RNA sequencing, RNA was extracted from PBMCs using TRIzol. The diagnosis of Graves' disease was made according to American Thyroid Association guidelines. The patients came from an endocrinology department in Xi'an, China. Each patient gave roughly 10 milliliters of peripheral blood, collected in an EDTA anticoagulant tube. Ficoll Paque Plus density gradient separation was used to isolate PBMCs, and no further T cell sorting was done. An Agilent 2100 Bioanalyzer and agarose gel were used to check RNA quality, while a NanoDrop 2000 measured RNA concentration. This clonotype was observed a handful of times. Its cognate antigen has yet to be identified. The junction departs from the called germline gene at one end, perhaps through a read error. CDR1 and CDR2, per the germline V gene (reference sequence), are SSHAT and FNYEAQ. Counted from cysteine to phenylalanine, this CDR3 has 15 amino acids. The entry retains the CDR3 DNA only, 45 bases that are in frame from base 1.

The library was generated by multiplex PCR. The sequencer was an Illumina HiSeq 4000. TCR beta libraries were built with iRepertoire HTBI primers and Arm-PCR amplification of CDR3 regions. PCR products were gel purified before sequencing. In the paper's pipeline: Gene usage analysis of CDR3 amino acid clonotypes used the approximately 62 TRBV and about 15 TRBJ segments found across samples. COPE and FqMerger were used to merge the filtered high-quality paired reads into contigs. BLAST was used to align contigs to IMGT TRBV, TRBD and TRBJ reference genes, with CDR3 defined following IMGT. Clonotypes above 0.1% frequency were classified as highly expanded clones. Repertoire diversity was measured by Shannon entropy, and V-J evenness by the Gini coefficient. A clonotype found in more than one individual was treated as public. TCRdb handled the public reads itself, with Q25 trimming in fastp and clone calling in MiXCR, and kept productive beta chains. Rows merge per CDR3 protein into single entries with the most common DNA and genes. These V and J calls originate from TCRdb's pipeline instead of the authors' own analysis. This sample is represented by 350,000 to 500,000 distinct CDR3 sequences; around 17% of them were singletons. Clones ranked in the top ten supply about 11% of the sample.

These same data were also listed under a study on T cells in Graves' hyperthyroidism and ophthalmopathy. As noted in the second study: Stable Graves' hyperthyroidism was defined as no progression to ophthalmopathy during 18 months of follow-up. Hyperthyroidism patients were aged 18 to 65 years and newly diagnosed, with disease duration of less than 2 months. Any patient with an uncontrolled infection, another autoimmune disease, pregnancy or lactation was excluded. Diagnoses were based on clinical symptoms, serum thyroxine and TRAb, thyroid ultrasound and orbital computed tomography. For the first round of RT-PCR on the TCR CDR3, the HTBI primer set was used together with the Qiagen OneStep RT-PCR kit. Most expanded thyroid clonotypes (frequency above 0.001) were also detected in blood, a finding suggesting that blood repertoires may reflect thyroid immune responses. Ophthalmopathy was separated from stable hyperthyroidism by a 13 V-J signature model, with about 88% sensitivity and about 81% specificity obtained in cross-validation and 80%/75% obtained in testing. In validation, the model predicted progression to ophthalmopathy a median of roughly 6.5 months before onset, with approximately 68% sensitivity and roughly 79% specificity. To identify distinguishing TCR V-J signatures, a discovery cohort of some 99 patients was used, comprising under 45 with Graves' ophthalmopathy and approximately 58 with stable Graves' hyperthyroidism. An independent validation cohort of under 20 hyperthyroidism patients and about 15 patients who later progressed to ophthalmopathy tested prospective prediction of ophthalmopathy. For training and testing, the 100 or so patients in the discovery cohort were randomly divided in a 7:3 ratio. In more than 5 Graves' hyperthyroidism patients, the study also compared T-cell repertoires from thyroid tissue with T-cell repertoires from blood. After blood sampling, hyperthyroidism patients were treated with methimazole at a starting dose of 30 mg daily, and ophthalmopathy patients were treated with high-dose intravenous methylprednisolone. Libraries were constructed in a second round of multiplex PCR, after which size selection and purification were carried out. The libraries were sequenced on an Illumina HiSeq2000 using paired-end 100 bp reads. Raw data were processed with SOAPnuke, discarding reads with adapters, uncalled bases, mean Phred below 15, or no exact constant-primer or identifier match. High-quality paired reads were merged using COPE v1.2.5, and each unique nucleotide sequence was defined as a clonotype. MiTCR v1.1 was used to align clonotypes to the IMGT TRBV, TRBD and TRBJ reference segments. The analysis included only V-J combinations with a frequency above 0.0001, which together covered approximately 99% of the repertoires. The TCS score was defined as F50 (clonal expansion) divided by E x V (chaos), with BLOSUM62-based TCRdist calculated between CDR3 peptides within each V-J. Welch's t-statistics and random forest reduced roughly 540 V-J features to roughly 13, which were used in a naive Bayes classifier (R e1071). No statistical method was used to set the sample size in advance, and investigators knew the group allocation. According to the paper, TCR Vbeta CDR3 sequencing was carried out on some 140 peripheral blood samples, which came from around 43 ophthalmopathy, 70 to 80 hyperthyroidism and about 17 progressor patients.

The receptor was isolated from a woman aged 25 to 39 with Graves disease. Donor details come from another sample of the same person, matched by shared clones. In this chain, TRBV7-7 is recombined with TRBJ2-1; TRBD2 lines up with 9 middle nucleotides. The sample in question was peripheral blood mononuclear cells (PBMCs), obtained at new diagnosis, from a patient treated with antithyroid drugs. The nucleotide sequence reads TGTGCTAGCAGCTTAGGAGCGGGAGGCTCCAATGAGCAGTTCTTC. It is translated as CASSLGAGGSNEQFF.